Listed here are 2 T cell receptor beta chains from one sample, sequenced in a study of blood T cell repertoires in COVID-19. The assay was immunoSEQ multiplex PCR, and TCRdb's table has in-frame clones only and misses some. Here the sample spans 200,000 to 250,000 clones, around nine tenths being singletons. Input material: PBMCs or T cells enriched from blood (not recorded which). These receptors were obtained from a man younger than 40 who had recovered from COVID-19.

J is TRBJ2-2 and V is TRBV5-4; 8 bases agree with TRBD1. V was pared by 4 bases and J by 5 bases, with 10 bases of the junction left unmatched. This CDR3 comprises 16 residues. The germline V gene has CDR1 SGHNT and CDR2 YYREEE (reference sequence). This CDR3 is CASSARGPGPTGELFF. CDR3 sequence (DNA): TGTGCCAGCAGCGCCAGGGGGCCCGGGCCGACCGGGGAGCTGTTTTTT.

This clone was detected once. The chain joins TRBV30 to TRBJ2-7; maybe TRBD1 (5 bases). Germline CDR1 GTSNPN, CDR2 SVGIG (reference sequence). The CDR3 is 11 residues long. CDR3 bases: TGTGCTTACGTCCAGGGATACGAGCAGTACTTC. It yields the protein CAYVQGYEQYF.